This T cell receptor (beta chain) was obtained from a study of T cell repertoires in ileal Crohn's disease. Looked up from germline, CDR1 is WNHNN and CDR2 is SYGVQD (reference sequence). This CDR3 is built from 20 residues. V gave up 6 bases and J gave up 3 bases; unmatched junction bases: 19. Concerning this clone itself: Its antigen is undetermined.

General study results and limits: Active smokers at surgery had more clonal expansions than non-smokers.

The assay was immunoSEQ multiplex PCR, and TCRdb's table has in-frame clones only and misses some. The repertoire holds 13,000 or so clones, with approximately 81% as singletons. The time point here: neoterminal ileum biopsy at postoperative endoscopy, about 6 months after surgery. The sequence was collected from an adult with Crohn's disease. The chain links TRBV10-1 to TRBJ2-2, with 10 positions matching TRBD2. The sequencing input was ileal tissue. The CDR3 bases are TGCGCCAGCAGCGCTATGGGACAGGACGGGACTAGCGTGTACACCGGGGAGCTGTTTTTT. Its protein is CASSAMGQDGTSVYTGELFF.